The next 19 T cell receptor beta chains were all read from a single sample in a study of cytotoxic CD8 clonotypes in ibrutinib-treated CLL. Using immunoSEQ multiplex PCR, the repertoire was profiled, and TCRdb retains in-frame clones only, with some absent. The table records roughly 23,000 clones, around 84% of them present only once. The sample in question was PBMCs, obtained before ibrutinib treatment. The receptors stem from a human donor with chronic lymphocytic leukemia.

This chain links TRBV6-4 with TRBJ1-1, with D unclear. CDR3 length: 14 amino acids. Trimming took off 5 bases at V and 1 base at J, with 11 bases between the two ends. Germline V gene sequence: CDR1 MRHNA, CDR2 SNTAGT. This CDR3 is CASSPFHGNTEAFF. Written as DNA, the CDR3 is TGTGCCAGCAGTCCCTTCCATGGGAACACTGAAGCTTTCTTT.

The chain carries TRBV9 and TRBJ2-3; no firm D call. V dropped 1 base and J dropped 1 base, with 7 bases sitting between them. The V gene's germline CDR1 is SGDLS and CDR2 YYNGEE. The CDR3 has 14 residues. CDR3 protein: CASSVKTRTDTQYF. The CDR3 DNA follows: TGTGCCAGCAGCGTAAAAACGCGCACAGATACGCAGTATTTT.

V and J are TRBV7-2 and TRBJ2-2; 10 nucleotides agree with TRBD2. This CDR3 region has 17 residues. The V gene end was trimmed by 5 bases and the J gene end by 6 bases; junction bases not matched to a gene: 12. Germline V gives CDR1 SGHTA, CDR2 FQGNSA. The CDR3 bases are TGTGCCAGCAGCCTCCAGAGCGGGAGGGCCGTGGCCGGGGAGCTGTTTTTT. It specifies CASSLQSGRAVAGELFF. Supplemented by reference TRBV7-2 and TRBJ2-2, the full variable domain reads GAGVSQSPSNKVTEKGKDVELRCDPISGHTALYWYRQSLGQGLEFLIYFQGNSAPDKSGLPSDRFSAERTGGSVSTLTIQRTQQEDSAVYLCASSLQSGRAVAGELFFGEGSRLTVL.

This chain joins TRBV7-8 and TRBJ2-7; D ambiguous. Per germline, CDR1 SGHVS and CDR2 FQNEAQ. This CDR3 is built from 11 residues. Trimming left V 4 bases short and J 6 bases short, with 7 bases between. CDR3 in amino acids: CASSYQTEQYF. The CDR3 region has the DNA TGTGCCAGCAGCTATCAAACCGAGCAGTACTTC.

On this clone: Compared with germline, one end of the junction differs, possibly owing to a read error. CDR3 loop: CASSLLLLTRTSEKLFF. The CDR3 coding sequence is TGTGCCAGCAGCCTTTTACTTTTGACAAGAACTAGTGAAAAACTGTTTTTT. V usage is TRBV14 and J usage is TRBJ1-4; D gene uncertain. CDR3 length equals 17 residues. Germline V lookup: CDR1 SGHDN, CDR2 FVKESK. Full variable domain (remainder filled in from reference TRBV14 and TRBJ1-4): EAGVTQFPSHSVIEKGQTVTLRCDPISGHDNLYWYRRVMGKEIKFLLHFVKESKQDESGMPNNRFLAERTGGTYSTLKVQPAELEDSGVYFCASSLLLLTRTSEKLFFGSGTQLSVL.

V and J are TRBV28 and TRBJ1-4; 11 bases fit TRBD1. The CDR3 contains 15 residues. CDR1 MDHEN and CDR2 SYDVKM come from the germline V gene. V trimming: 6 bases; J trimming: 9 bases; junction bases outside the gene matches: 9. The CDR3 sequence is CASREPGTGGKKLFF. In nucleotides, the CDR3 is TGTGCCAGCAGAGAGCCCGGGACAGGGGGGAAAAAACTGTTTTTT.

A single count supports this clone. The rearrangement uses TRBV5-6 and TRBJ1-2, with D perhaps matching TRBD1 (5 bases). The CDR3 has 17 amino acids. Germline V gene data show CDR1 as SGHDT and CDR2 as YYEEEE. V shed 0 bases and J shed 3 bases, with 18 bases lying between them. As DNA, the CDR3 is TGTGCCAGCAGCTTGGTGGGGGGGACGGTCTTCGACTATGGCTACACCTTC. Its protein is CASSLVGGTVFDYGYTF.

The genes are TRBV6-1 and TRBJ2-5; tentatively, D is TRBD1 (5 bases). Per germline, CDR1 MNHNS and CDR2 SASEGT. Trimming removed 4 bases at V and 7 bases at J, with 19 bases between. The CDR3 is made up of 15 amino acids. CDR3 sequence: CASSVLPQGRRTQYF. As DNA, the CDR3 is TGTGCCAGCAGTGTCCTGCCGCAGGGCCGGAGGACCCAGTACTTC.

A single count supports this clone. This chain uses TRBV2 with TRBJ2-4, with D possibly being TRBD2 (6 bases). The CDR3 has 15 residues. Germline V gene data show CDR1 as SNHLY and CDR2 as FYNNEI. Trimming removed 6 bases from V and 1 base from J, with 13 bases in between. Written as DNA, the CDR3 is TGTGCCAGCAGCCCCTGGGGGGATGCCAAAAACATTCAGTACTTC. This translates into CASSPWGDAKNIQYF.

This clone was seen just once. The CDR3: CASSLGGEQFF. For the CDR3, the DNA is TGCGCCAGCAGCTTGGGAGGTGAGCAGTTCTTC. The V gene is TRBV5-1, the J gene TRBJ2-1, with D unclear. The CDR3 is 11 residues long. V was cut by 0 bases and J by 9 bases, with 4 bases left in between. Germline V lookup: CDR1 SGHRS, CDR2 YFSETQ.

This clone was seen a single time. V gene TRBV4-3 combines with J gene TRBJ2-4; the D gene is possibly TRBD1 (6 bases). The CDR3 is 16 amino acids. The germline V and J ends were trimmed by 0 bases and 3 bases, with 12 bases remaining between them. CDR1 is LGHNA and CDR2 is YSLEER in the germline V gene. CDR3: CASSQDARGGKNIQYF. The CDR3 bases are TGCGCCAGCAGCCAAGATGCAAGAGGGGGCAAAAACATTCAGTACTTC.

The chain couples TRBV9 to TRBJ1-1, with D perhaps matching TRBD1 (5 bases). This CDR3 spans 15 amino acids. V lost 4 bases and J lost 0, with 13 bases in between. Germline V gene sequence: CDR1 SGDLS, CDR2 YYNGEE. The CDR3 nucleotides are TGTGCCAGCAGCTCCCAGGGACGGATGAACACTGAAGCTTTCTTT. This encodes CASSSQGRMNTEAFF. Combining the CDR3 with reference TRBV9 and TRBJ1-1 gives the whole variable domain DSGVTQTPKHLITATGQRVTLRCSPRSGDLSVYWYQQSLDQGLQFLIQYYNGEERAKGNILERFSAQQFPDLHSELNLSSLELGDSALYFCASSSQGRMNTEAFFGQGTRLTVV.

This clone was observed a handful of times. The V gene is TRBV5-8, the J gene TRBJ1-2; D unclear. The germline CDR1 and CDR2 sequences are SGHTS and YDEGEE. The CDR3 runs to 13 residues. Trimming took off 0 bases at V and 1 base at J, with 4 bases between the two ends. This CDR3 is CASSLGLNYGYTF. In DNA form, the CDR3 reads TGTGCCAGCAGCTTGGGGCTTAACTATGGCTACACCTTC.

CDR3 in amino acids: CASRGGRSIEFYGYTF. In DNA, the CDR3 is TGTGCCAGCCGTGGGGGCAGGTCCATCGAGTTTTATGGCTACACCTTC. V and J are TRBV28 and TRBJ1-2, with D possibly being TRBD1 (6 bases). There are 16 residues in the CDR3. V lost 8 bases and J lost 5, with 24 bases in between. Germline V gives CDR1 MDHEN, CDR2 SYDVKM.

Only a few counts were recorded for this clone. CDR3 DNA: TGTGCCAGCAGTGAAGGGGGGACAGGGGGAAATAATGAGCAGTTCTTC. Amino acid sequence: CASSEGGTGGNNEQFF. The genes are TRBV25-1 and TRBJ2-1; the match to TRBD1 covers 11 bases. The CDR3 runs to 16 residues. CDR1 is MGHDK and CDR2 is SYGVNS in the germline V gene. The J segment lost 7 bases and the V segment lost 2 bases, leaving 7 bases of the junction unmatched.

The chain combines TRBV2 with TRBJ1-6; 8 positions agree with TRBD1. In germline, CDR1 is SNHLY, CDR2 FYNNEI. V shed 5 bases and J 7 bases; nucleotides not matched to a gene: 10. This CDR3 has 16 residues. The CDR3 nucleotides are TGTGCCAGCAGTAGCTCCCGACAGGGGAGAAATTCACCCCTCCACTTT. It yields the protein CASSSSRQGRNSPLHF.

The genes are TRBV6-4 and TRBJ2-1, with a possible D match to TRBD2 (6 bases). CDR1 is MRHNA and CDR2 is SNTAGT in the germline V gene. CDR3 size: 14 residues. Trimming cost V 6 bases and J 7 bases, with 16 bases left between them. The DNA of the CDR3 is TGTGCCAGCAGCGAAACCCGGGGGATGAATGAGCAGTTCTTC. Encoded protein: CASSETRGMNEQFF.

CDR3 DNA: TGTGCCAGCTCATTCCAGGAGATGAACACTGAAGCTTTCTTT. This translates into CASSFQEMNTEAFF. The rearrangement uses TRBV18 and TRBJ1-1; D is unresolved. Trimming stripped 5 bases from V and 0 bases from J, with 10 bases between. The length of the CDR3 is 14 residues. CDR1 is KGHSH and CDR2 is LQKENI in the germline V gene.

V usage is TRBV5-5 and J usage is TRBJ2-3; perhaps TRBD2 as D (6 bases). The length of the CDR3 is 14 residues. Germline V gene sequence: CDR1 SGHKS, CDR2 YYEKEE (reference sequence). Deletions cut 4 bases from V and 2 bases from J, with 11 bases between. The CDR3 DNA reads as TGTGCCAGCAGCGCCCTAGCGTCCACAGATACGCAGTATTTT. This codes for CASSALASTDTQYF.